This T cell receptor beta chain was recorded in a study of blood T cell repertoires in COVID-19. Study-level background: Collection of acute and convalescent COVID-19 samples took place in the United States, Italy and Spain. PBMCs, B-cell-depleted T cells, or T cells were the source of the cDNA or gDNA that made up the material.

CDR1 is PRHDT, CDR2 FYEKMQ, per germline (reference sequence). CDR3 length equals 15 residues. V lost 2 bases to trimming and J lost 1 base; unmatched junction nucleotides: 4. As handled by the study authors: Amplification of reference gene primers was used by the study to estimate nucleated cell counts. Repertoires were generated with immunoSEQ multiplex PCR, while TCRdb's copy carries only in-frame clones and drops some. D and trimming were read from the DNA, whereas the V and J calls and clone size are those reported in that table. The sample has under 350,000 clones; around nine tenths are singletons.

This receptor was identified in a woman in her twenties or thirties with COVID-19, enrolled during active disease. Material for sequencing was peripheral blood. J is TRBJ1-1 and V is TRBV13, with 7 bases fitting TRBD1. The CDR3, as DNA: TGTGCCAGCAGCTTAATAAACAGGGGGAACACTGAAGCTTTCTTT. It yields the protein CASSLINRGNTEAFF. The full variable domain, in which reference TRBV13 and TRBJ1-1 provide the parts outside the CDR3, is AAGVIQSPRHLIKEKRETATLKCYPIPRHDTVYWYQQGPGQDPQFLISFYEKMQSDKGSIPDRFSAQQFSDYHSELNMSSLELGDSALYFCASSLINRGNTEAFFGQGTRLTVV.